What follows are 8 T cell receptor beta chains derived from one specimen sequenced in a study of early T cells in non-severe SARS-CoV-2 infection. Using its own MiXCR run on the 5' RACE reads, TCRdb lists one record per CDR3 protein. This sample carries about 48,000 distinct CDR3 sequences, approximately 8.1% of them seen once, and the ten largest clones take 4.5% to 7%. Sequenced material: whole blood. These receptors were taken from an adult who was a healthcare worker with PCR-confirmed SARS-CoV-2 infection or an uninfected control (not recorded which).

This clonotype was seen repeatedly, ten times or more. The chain recombines TRBV6-1 with TRBJ1-5; tentatively, D is TRBD1 (5 bases). The CDR3 consists of 14 residues. CDR1 and CDR2 from the germline V gene are MNHNS and SASEGT. Trimming shortened V by 5 bases and J by 3 bases, and 11 bases separated the two germline ends. CDR3 DNA sequence: TGTGCCAGCAGTTTGACAGCGAACAATCAGCCCCAGCATTTT. Translation gives CASSLTANNQPQHF.

The chain is built from TRBV5-1 and TRBJ1-3; weak D call: TRBD1 (6 bases). V dropped 0 bases and J dropped 0 bases, with 10 bases sitting between them. Germline V CDR1 and CDR2: SGHRS, YFSETQ. This CDR3 region has 16 residues. As DNA, the CDR3 is TGCGCCAGCAGCTTGGCCCTAGGGGGCTCTGGAAACACCATATATTTT. The encoded protein is CASSLALGGSGNTIYF.

This clonotype has a count of ten or more. The chain employs TRBV7-9 and TRBJ2-7; D gene ambiguous. The CDR3 covers 11 residues. V lost 3 bases to trimming and J lost 2 bases, with 2 bases between them. CDR1 is SEHNR and CDR2 is FQNEAQ in the germline V gene (reference sequence). This CDR3 reads CASSFTYEQYF. The CDR3 nucleotides are TGTGCCAGCAGCTTTACCTACGAGCAGTACTTC.

In this sample, this clonotype turned up many times. This sequence joins TRBV29-1 and TRBJ2-5, with D unclear. Germline lookup yields CDR1 SQVTM and CDR2 ANQGSEA. This CDR3 has 10 amino acids. The V and J ends lost 1 base and 9 bases respectively, with 6 bases between them. CDR3 coding DNA: TGCAGCGTTGAAGTTCAGCCCCAGTACTTC. Encoded protein: CSVEVQPQYF.

This clonotype showed up many times. The chain uses TRBV29-1 and TRBJ2-3, with 8 bases lining up with TRBD1. Germline V CDR1 and CDR2: SQVTM, ANQGSEA. V dropped 4 bases and J dropped 2; count of bases not matched to a gene: 5. The CDR3 spans 14 residues. CDR3 sequence (DNA): TGCAGCGTTGGCGGGACAGGTAACACAGATACGCAGTATTTT. Translation: CSVGGTGNTDTQYF.

This clonotype was counted many times. The chain links TRBV9 to TRBJ2-3; D is undetermined. The CDR3 sequence is 13 residues long. V lost 0 bases, J lost 5 bases, and 7 bases lay in between. Germline assignment: CDR1 SGDLS and CDR2 YYNGEE. The CDR3 sequence is CASSVERRDTQYF. CDR3 coding DNA: TGTGCCAGCAGCGTAGAAAGGCGAGATACGCAGTATTTT.

There are a few counts of this clonotype. This chain links TRBV5-5 with TRBJ1-1; D uncertain. The germline gives CDR1 SGHKS, CDR2 YYEKEE (reference sequence). This CDR3 region has 12 residues. V gave up 6 bases and J gave up 5 bases, with 11 bases separating them. The CDR3 region is CASTPVGTEAFF. Written as DNA, the CDR3 is TGTGCCAGCACCCCGGTAGGGACTGAAGCTTTCTTT.

Ten or more counts support this clonotype. J is TRBJ1-2 and V is TRBV20-1; D gene ambiguous. The germline V and J ends were trimmed by 2 bases and 1 base, with 8 bases remaining between them. The CDR3 extends over 13 amino acids. From germline, CDR1 is DFQATT and CDR2 SNEGSKA (reference sequence). CDR3 bases: TGCAGTGCTAGACCCGGGAGTAACTATGGCTACACCTTC. Protein sequence: CSARPGSNYGYTF.